This T cell receptor beta chain comes out of a study of cytomegalovirus exposure and HLA in healthy donors. Study-level background: HLA-typed donors were the source of about 85 million unique TCRs, which an early data release held. The study's findings and limits: Some V segments, including TRBV6-2 and TRBV6-3, were excluded as indistinguishable. The dataset shows that most TCR sequences were rare, while some public TCRs occurred in many donors.

CDR3 length: 12 residues. Between the trimmed V and J ends, which lost 2 bases and 6 bases, there was a span of 6 bases. It was with 60 Vbeta and 13 Jbeta primers that the PCR ran. Sequencing used immunoSEQ multiplex PCR; TCRdb keeps in-frame clones, though not all of them. The table has 95,000 to 120,000 clones, 65% to 85% seen once. As concerns this clone: Its target is not known.

Sample: PBMCs. The clonotype comes from a woman in her 30s in good health and CMV-seropositive. The V call is TRBV5-3, the J call TRBJ1-5, with D unresolved. TRBV5-3 is an ORF; its function is uncertain. This CDR3 is CARSFLFQPQHF. Here the CDR3 DNA reads TGTGCCAGAAGCTTTTTATTTCAGCCCCAGCATTTT.